This T cell receptor (beta chain) emerged from a study of blood T cells in healthy people across ages. Study-level results: In older individuals, TCR beta diversity per million T cells was lower, falling roughly linearly with age.

This clonotype was recorded once. Its antigen remains unidentified. V lost 6 bases, J lost 7 bases, and 8 bases stayed unmatched. There are 14 residues in the CDR3. CDR1 is MNHEY, CDR2 SVGEGT, per germline. Then a second PCR, running roughly 6 to 11 cycles, was carried out with a sample-barcoded 5' primer and a J-beta primer mix. A single record per CDR3 protein comes from TCRdb applying MiXCR to the 5' RACE reads. The sample yields some 1.5 million distinct CDR3 sequences, 35% to 45% seen once. The individuals who served as donors were healthy Caucasians living in Russia, aged about 6 to 100. The amount of total RNA extracted per sample was at least 5.5 micrograms.

The V call is TRBV6-2 or TRBV6-3, the J call TRBJ2-2; 7 bases are shared with TRBD1. The sample was blood. This clonotype originated in a young woman in good health. CDR3 residues: CASRDRWLYGELFF. The CDR3 bases are TGTGCCAGCAGGGACAGGTGGTTATACGGGGAGCTGTTTTTT.